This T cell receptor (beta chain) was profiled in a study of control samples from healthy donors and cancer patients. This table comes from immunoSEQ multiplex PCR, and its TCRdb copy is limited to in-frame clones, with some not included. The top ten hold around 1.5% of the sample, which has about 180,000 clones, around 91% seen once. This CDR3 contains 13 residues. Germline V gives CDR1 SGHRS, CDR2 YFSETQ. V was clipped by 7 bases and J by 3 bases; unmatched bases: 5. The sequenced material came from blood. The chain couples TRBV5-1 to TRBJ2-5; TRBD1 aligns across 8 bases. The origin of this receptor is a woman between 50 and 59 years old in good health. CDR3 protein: CASGSGQEETQYF. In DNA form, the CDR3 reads TGCGCCAGCGGCTCGGGACAGGAAGAGACCCAGTACTTC.